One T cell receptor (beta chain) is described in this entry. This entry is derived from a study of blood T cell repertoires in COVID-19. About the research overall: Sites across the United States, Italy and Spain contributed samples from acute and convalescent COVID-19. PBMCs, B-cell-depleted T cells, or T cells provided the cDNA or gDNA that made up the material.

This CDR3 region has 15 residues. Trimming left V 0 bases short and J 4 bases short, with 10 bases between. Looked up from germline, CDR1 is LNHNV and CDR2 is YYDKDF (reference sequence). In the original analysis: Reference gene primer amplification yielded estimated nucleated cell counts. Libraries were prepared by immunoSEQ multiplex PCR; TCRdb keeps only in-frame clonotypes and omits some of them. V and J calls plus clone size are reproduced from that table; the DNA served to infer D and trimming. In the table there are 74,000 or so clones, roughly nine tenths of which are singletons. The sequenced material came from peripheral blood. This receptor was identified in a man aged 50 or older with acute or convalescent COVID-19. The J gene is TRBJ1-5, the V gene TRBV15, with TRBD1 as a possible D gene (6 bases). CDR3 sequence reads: CATSRDTGPNQPQHF. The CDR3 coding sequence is TGTGCCACCAGCAGAGATACAGGGCCGAATCAGCCCCAGCATTTT.